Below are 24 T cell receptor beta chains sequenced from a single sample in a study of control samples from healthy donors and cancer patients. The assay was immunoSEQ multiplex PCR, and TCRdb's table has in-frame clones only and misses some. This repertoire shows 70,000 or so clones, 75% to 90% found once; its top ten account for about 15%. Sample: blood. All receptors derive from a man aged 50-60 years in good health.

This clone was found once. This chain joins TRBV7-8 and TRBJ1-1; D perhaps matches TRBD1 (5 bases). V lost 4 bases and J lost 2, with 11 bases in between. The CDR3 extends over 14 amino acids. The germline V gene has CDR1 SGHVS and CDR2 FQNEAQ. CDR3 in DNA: TGTGCCAGCAGCTCCTCGACAGTAAACACTGAAGCTTTCTTT. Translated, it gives CASSSSTVNTEAFF.

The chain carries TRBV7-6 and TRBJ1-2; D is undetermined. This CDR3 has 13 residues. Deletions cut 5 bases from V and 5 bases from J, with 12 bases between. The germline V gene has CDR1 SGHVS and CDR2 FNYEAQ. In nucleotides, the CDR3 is TGTGCCAGCAGCCGACACGGGGAGTATGGCTACACCTTC. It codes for CASSRHGEYGYTF.

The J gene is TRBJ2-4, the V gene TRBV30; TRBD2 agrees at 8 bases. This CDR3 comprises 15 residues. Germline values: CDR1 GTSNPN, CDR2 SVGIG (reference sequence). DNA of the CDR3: TGTGCGGGTCAGGGACTAGGGGAAGCCAAAAACATTCAGTACTTC. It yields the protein CAGQGLGEAKNIQYF.

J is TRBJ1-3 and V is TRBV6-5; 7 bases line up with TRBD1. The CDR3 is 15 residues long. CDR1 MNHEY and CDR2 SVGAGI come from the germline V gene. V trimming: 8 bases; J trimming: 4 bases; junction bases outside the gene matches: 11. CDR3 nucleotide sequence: TGTGCCAGCCGCAACCCTAACAGGGGCGGAAACACCATATATTTT. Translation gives CASRNPNRGGNTIYF.

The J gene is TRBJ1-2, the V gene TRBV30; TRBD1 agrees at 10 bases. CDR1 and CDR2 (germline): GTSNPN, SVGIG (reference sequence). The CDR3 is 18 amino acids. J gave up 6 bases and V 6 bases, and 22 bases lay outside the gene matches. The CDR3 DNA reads TGTGCCTGCCGAGGGGTGGGGTGGGACAGGGGATTTGAAAATGGCTACACCTTC. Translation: CACRGVGWDRGFENGYTF. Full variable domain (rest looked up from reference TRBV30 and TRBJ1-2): SQTIHQWPATLVQPVGSPLSLECTVEGTSNPNLYWYRQAAGRGLQLLFYSVGIGQISSEVPQNLSASRPQDRQFILSSKKLLLSDSGFYLCACRGVGWDRGFENGYTFGSGTRLTVV.

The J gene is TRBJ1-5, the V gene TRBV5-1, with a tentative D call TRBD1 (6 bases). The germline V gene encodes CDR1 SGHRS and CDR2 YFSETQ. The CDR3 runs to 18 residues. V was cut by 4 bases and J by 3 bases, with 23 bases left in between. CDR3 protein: CASSQNRDAPRINQPQHF. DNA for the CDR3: TGCGCCAGCAGCCAAAACAGGGACGCACCCCGGATCAATCAGCCCCAGCATTTT. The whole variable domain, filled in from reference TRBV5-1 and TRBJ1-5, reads KAGVTQTPRYLIKTRGQQVTLSCSPISGHRSVSWYQQTPGQGLQFLFEYFSETQRNKGNFPGRFSGRQFSNSRSEMNVSTLELGDSALYLCASSQNRDAPRINQPQHFGDGTRLSIL.

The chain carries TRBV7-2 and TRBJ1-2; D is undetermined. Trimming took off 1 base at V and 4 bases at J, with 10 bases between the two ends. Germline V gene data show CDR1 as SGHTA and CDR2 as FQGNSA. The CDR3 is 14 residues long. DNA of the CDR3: TGTGCCAGCAGCTTAGGTATGGCGTTCTATGGCTACACCTTC. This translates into CASSLGMAFYGYTF.

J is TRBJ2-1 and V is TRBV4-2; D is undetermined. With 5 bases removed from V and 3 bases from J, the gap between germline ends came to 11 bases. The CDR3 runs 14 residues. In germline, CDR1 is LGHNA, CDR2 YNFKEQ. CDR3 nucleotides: TGTGCCAGCAGCTTTCCCGGATACTACAATGAGCAGTTCTTC. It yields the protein CASSFPGYYNEQFF.

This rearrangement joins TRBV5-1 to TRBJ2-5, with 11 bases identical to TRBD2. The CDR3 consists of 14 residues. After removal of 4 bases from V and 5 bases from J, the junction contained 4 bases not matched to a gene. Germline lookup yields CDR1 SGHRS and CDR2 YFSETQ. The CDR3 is CASSARLAGETQYF. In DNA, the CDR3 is TGCGCCAGCAGCGCAAGACTAGCGGGGGAGACCCAGTACTTC.

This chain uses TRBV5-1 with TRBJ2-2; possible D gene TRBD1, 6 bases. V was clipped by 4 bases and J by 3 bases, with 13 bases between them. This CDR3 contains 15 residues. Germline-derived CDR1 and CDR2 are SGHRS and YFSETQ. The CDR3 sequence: CASSIQGLDTGELFF. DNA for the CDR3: TGCGCCAGCAGCATACAGGGTTTGGACACCGGGGAGCTGTTTTTT.

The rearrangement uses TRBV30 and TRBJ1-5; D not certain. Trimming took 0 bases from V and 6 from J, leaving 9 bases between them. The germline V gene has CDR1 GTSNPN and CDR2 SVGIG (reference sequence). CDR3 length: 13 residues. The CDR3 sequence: CAWSVSGIQPQHF. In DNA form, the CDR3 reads TGTGCCTGGAGTGTATCGGGTATTCAGCCCCAGCATTTT. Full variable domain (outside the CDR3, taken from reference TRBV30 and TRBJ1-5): SQTIHQWPATLVQPVGSPLSLECTVEGTSNPNLYWYRQAAGRGLQLLFYSVGIGQISSEVPQNLSASRPQDRQFILSSKKLLLSDSGFYLCAWSVSGIQPQHFGDGTRLSIL.

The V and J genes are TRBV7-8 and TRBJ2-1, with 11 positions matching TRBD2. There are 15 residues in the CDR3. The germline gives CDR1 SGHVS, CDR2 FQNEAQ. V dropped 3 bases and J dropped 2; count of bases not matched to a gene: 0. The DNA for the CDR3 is TGTGCCAGCAGCTTGACTAGCGGGACCTACAATGAGCAGTTCTTC. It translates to CASSLTSGTYNEQFF.

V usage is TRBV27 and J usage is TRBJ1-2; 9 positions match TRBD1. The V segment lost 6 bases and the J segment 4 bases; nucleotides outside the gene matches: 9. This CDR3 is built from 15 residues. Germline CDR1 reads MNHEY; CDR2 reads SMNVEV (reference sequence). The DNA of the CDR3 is TGTGCCAGCAGAAGGGCTGGGACAGGGATCTATGGCTACACCTTC. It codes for CASRRAGTGIYGYTF.

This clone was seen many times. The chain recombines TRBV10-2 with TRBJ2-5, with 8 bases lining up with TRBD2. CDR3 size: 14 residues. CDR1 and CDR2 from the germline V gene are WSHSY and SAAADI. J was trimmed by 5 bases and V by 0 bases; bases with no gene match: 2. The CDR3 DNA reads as TGCGCCAGCAGTGAGTCACGGGAGGGTGAGACCCAGTACTTC. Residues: CASSESREGETQYF.

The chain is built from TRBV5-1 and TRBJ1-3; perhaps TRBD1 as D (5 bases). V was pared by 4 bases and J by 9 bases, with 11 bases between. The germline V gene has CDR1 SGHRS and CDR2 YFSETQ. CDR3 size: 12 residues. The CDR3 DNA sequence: TGCGCCAGCAGCCCAGACAGTGGCACCATATATTTT. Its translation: CASSPDSGTIYF.

For the CDR3, the DNA is TGTGCCAGCAGTCCTAGCTACAATGAGCAGTTCTTC. This translates into CASSPSYNEQFF. V is TRBV27 and J is TRBJ2-1; D is uncertain. Germline assignment: CDR1 MNHEY and CDR2 SMNVEV (reference sequence). V was shortened by 5 bases and J by 3 bases, with 5 bases between the two germline ends. The CDR3 loop spans 12 amino acids.

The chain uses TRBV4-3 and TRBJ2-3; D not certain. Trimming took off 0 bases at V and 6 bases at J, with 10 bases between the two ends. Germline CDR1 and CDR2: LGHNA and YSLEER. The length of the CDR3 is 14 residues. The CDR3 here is CASSQDSSQDTQYF. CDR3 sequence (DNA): TGCGCCAGCAGCCAAGACTCCTCCCAGGATACGCAGTATTTT.

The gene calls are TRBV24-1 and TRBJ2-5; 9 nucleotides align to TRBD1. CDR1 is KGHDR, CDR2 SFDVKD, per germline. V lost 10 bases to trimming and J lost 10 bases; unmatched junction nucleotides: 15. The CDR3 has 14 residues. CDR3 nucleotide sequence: TGTGCCACTAGCAAGGCCGACAGGGGGGAAAGCCAGTACTTC. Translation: CATSKADRGESQYF.

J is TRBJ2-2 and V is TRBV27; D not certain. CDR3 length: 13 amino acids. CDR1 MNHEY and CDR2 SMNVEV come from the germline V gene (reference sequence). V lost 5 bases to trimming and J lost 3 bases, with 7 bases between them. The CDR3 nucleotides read TGTGCCAGCAGTAGTACGTACACCGGGGAGCTGTTTTTT. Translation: CASSSTYTGELFF.

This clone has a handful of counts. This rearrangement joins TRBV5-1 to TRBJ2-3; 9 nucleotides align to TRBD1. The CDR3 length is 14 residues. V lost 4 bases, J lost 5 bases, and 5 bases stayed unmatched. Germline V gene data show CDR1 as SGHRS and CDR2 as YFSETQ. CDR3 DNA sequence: TGCGCCAGCAGCCGGGACAGGGTTGGAGATACGCAGTATTTT. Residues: CASSRDRVGDTQYF. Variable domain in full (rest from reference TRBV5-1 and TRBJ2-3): KAGVTQTPRYLIKTRGQQVTLSCSPISGHRSVSWYQQTPGQGLQFLFEYFSETQRNKGNFPGRFSGRQFSNSRSEMNVSTLELGDSALYLCASSRDRVGDTQYFGPGTRLTVL.

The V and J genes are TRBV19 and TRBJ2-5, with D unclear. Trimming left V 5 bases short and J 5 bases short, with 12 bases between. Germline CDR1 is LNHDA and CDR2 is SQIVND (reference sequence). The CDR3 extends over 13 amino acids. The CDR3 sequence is CASSGRLSETQYF. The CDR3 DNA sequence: TGTGCCAGTAGTGGCAGGTTATCTGAGACCCAGTACTTC.

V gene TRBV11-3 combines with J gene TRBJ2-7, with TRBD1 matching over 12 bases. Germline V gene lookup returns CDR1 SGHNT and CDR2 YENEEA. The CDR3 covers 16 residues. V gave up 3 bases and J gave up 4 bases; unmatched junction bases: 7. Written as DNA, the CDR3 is TGTGCCAGCAGCTTGGCCGGGACAGGGGGCTTTTACGAGCAGTACTTC. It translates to CASSLAGTGGFYEQYF.

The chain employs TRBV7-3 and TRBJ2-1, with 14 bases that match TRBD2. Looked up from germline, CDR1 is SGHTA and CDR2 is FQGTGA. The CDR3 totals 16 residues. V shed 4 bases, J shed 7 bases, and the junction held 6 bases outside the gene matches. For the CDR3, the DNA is TGTGCCAGCAGCTCCTCGACTAGCGGGAGGGGTAATGAGCAGTTCTTC. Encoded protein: CASSSSTSGRGNEQFF.

In nucleotides, the CDR3 is TGTGCCAGCTCACCCCTATCCGGGACTACGGAGCAGTACTTC. Translating gives CASSPLSGTTEQYF. The chain carries TRBV18 and TRBJ2-7; 7 nucleotides match TRBD2. Per germline, CDR1 KGHSH and CDR2 LQKENI. V lost 3 bases and J lost 7; bases outside the gene matches: 9. The CDR3 totals 14 residues. Full variable domain (missing parts from reference TRBV18 and TRBJ2-7): NAGVMQNPRHLVRRRGQEARLRCSPMKGHSHVYWYRQLPEEGLKFMVYLQKENIIDESGMPKERFSAEFPKEGPSILRIQQVVRGDSAAYFCASSPLSGTTEQYFGPGTRLTVT.